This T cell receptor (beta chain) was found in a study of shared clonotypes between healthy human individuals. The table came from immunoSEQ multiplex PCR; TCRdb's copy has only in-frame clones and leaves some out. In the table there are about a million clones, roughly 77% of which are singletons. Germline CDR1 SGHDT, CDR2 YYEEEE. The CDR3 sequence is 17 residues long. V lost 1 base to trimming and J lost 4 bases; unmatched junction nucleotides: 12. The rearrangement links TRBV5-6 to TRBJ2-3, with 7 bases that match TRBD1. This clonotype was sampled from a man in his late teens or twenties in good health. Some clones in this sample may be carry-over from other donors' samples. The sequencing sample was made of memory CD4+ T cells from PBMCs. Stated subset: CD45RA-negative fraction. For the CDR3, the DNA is TGTGCCAGCAGCTTGAGTTCGGCAGGGGGTCGGGCAGATACGCAGTATTTT. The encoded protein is CASSLSSAGGRADTQYF.